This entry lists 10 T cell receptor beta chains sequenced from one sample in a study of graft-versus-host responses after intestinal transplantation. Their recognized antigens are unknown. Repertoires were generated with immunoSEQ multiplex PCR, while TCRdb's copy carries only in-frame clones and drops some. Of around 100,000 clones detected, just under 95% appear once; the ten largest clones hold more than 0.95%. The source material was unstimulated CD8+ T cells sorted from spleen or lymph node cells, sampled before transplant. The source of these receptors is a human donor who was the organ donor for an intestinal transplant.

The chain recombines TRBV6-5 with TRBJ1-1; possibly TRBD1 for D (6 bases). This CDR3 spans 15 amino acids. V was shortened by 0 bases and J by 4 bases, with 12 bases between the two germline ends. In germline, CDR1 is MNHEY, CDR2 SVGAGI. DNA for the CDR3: TGTGCCAGCAGTTACTCGAGAGGGGGGGGCACTGAAGCTTTCTTT. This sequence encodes CASSYSRGGGTEAFF.

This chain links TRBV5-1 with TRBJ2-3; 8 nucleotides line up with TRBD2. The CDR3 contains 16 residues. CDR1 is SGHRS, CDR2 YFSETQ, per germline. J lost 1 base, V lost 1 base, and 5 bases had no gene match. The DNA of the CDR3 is TGCGCCAGCAGCTTGAGGAGCGGGAGTGGCACAGATACGCAGTATTTT. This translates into CASSLRSGSGTDTQYF.

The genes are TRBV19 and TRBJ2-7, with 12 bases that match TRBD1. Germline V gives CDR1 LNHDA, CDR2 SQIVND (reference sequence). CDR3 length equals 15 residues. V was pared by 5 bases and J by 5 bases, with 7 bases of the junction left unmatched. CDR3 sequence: CASSLGQGALDEQYF. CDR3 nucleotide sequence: TGTGCCAGTAGTTTGGGACAGGGGGCGCTGGACGAGCAGTACTTC.

CDR3 sequence: CASSVGGGGSPLHF. CDR3 nucleotide sequence: TGTGCCAGCAGCGTAGGTGGGGGTGGTTCACCCCTCCACTTT. The chain recombines TRBV9 with TRBJ1-6, with D tentatively TRBD1 (5 bases). This CDR3 region has 14 residues. Trimming removed 0 bases at V and 9 bases at J, with 10 bases between. The V gene's germline CDR1 is SGDLS and CDR2 YYNGEE.

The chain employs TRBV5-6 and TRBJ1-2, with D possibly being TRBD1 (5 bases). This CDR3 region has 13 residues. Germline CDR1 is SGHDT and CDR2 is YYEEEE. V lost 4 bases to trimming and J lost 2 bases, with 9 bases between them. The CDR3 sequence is CASSGTGNYGYTF. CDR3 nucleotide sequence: TGTGCCAGCAGCGGGACGGGAAACTATGGCTACACCTTC.

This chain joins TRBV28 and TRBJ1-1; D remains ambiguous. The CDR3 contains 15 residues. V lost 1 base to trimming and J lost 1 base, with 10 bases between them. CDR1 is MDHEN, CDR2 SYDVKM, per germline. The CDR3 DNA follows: TGTGCCAGCAGTTTATCAGCATCAGGGAACACTGAAGCTTTCTTT. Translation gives CASSLSASGNTEAFF.

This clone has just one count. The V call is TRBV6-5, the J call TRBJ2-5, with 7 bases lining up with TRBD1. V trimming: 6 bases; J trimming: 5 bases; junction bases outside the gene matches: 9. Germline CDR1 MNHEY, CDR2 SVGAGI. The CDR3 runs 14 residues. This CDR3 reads CASREPRGCETQYF. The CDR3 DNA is TGTGCCAGCAGAGAACCCAGGGGGTGTGAGACCCAGTACTTC.

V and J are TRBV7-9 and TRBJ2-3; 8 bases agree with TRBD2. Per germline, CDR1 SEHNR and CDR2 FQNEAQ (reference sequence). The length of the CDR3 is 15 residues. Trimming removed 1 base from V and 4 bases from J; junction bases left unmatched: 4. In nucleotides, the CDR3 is TGTGCCAGCAGCTTAGTGAGCGGGAGAGCAGATACGCAGTATTTT. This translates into CASSLVSGRADTQYF.

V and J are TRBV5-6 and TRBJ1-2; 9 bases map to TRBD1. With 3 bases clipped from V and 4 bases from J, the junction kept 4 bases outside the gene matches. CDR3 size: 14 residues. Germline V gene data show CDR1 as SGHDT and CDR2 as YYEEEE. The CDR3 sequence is CASSWGQGPYGYTF. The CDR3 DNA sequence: TGTGCCAGCAGCTGGGGACAGGGACCCTATGGCTACACCTTC.

The CDR3 loop is CAGIRGNEQFF. For the CDR3, the DNA is TGTGCCGGCATCAGGGGCAATGAGCAGTTCTTC. V gene TRBV2 combines with J gene TRBJ2-1; TRBD1 is a possible D gene (6 bases). Germline values: CDR1 SNHLY, CDR2 FYNNEI. The length of the CDR3 is 11 residues. V was cut by 11 bases and J by 6 bases, with 11 bases left in between. The full variable domain, rest sourced from reference TRBV2 and TRBJ2-1, is EPEVTQTPSHQVTQMGQEVILRCVPISNHLYFYWYRQILGQKVEFLVSFYNNEISEKSEIFDDQFSVERPDGSNFTLKIRSTKLEDSAMYFCAGIRGNEQFFGPGTRLTVL.